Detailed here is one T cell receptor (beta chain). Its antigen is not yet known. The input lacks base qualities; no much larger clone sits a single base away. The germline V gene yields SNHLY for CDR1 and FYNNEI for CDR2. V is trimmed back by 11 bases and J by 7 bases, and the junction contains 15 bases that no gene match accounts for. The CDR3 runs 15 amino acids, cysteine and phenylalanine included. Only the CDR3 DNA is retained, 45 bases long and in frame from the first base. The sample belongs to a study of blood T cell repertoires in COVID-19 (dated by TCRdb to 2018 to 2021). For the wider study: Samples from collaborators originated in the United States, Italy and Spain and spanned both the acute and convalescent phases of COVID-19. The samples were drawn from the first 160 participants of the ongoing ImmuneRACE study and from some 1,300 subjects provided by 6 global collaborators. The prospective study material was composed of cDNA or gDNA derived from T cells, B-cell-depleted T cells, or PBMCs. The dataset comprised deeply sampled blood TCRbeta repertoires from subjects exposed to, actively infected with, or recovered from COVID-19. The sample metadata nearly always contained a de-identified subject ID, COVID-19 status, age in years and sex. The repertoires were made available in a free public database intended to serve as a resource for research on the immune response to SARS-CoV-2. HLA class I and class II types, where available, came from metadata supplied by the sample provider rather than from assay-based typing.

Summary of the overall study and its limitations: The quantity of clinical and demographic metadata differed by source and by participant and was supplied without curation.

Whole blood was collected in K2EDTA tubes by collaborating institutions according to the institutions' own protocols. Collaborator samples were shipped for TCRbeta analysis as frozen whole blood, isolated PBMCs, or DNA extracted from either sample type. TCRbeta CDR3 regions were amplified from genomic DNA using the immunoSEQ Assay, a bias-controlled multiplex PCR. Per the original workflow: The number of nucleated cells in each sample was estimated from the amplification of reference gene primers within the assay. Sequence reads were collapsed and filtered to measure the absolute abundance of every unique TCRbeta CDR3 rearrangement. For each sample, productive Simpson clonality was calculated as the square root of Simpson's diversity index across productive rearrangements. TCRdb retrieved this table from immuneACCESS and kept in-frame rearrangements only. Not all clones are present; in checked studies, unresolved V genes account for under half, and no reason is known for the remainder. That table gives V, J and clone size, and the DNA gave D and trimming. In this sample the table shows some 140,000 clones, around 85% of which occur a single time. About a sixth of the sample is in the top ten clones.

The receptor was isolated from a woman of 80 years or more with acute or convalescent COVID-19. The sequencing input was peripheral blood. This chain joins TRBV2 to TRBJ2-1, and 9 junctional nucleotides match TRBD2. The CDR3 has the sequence CAGRRAGGLVNEQFF. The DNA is TGTGCCGGCCGGCGGGCGGGAGGGTTGGTGAATGAGCAGTTCTTC.